The T cell receptor beta chain under discussion was sequenced for a study of human T cells and chemical hapten exposure. Across the whole study: Upper back patch tests used 0.01% DPC, scored after 6 days. General observations from the study: TCRs at a frequency above 1 in 1000 stayed unchanged with DPC sensitization.

The table lists this clonotype with a few counts. Its specificity is unknown. Time point described: patch test 1, 2 weeks after DPC sensitization. Treatment indicated: therapeutic diphenylcyclopropenone sensitization with weekly scalp DPC. In the source study's methods: Per sample, the median was about 95,000 TCRs, with values from about 24,000 to 680,000. TCRdb processed the RACE reads anew with MiXCR; each CDR3 protein has one entry. These V and J calls rely on TCRdb rather than the paper's analysis. The repertoire holds about 360,000 distinct CDR3 sequences, with under 8% as singletons. Trimming shortened V by 6 bases and J by 3 bases, and 14 bases separated the two germline ends. Germline CDR1 SGHVS, CDR2 FNYEAQ. The CDR3 extends over 15 amino acids.

The TCR was taken from a woman in her late teens or twenties with alopecia areata. Some clones in this sample may be carry-over from other donors' samples. V gene TRBV7-6 combines with J gene TRBJ2-2, with D perhaps TRBD1 (8 bases). Sequencing used whole blood, obtained in connection with sensitization to the hapten diphenylcyclopropenone (DPC). The CDR3 protein is CASSYRGGHTGELFF. CDR3 nucleotides: TGTGCCAGCAGTTACAGGGGGGGTCACACCGGGGAGCTGTTTTTT.